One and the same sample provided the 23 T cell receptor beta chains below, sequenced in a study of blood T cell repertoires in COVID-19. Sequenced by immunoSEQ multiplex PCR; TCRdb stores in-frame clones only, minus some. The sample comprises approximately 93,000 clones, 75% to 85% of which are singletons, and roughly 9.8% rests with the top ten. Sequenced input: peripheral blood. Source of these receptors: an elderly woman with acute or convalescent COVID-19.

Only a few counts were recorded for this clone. CDR3 sequence reads: CASSQGGQGAVGELFF. The CDR3 DNA follows: TGTGCCAGCAGCCAAGGGGGCCAGGGGGCGGTCGGGGAGCTGTTTTTT. The chain links TRBV4-2 to TRBJ2-2, with 8 bases lining up with TRBD1. The germline gives CDR1 LGHNA, CDR2 YNFKEQ. The CDR3 runs to 16 residues. The ends lost 1 base at V and 7 bases at J; junction bases unmatched: 8.

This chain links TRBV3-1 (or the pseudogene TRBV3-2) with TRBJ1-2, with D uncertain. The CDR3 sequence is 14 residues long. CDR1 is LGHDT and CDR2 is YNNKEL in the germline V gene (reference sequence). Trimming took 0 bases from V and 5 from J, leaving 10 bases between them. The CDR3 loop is CASSQDNAIYGYTF. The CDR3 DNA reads TGTGCCAGCAGCCAAGATAACGCGATTTATGGCTACACCTTC.

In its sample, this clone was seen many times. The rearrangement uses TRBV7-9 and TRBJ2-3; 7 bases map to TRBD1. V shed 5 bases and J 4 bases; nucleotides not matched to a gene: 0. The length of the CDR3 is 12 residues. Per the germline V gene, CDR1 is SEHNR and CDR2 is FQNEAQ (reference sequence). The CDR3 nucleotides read TGTGCCAGCAGCGGGACAGCAGATACGCAGTATTTT. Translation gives CASSGTADTQYF.

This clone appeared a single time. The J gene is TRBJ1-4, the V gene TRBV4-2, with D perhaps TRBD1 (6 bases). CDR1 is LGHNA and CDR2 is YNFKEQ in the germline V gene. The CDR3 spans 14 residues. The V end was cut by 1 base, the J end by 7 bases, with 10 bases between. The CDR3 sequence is CASSQGRGGEKLFF. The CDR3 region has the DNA TGTGCCAGCAGCCAAGGCAGGGGTGGTGAAAAACTGTTTTTT.

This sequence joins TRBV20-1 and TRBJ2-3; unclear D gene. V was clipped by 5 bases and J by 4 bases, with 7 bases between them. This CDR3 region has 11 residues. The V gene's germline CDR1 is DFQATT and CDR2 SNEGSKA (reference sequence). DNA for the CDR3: TGCAGTGCTCTATTATCAGATACGCAGTATTTT. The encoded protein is CSALLSDTQYF.

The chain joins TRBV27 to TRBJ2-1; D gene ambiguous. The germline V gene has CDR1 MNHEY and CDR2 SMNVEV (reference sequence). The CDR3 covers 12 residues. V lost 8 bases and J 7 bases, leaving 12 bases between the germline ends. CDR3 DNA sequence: TGTGCCAGCGGTACCACCGGGAATGAGCAGTTCTTC. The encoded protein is CASGTTGNEQFF.

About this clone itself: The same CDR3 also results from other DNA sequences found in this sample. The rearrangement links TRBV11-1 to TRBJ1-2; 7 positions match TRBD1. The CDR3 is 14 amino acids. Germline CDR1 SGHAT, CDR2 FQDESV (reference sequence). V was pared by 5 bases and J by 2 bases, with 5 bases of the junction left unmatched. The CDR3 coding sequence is TGTGCCAGCAGCCCCCTGGGACAGAACTATGGCTACACCTTC. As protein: CASSPLGQNYGYTF. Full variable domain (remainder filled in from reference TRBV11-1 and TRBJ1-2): EAEVAQSPRYKITEKSQAVAFWCDPISGHATLYWYRQILGQGPELLVQFQDESVVDDSQLPKDRFSAERLKGVDSTLKIQPAELGDSAMYLCASSPLGQNYGYTFGSGTRLTVV.

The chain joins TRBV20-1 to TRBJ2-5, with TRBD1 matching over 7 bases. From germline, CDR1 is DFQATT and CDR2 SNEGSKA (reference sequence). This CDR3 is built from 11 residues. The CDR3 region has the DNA TGCGGGGGACAGCGGCAAGAGACCCAGTACTTC. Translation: CGGQRQETQYF.

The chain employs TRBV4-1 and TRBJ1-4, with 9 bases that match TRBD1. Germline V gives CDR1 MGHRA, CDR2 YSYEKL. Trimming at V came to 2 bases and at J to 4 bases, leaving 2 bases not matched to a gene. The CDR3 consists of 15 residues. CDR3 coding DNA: TGCGCCAGCAGCCAACCGGGACAGGGTAATGAAAAACTGTTTTTT. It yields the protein CASSQPGQGNEKLFF.

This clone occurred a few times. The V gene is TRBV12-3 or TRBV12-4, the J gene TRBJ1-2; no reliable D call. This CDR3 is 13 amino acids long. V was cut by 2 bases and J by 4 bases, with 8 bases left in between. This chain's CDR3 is CASSLQEGYGYTF. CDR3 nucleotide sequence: TGTGCCAGCAGTTTACAGGAGGGCTATGGCTACACCTTC.

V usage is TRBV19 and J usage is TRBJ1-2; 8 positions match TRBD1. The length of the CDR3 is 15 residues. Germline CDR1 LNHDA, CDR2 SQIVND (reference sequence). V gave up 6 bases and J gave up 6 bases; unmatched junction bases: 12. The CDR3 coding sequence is TGTGCCAGTAGCCCCCCCGACAGGGGTGAGGATGGCTACACCTTC. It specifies CASSPPDRGEDGYTF.

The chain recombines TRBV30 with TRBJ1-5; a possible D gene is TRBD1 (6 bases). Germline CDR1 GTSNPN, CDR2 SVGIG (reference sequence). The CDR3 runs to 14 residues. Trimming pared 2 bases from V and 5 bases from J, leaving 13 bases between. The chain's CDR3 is CAWSTGHLDQPQHF. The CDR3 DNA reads TGTGCCTGGAGTACGGGACACCTCGATCAGCCCCAGCATTTT.

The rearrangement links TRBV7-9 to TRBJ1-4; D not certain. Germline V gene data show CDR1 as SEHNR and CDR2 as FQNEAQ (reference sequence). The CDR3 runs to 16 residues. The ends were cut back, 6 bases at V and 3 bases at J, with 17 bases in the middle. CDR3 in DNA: TGTGCCAGCAGTTGGGCCAAGGGAGCGGCTAATGAAAAACTGTTTTTT. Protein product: CASSWAKGAANEKLFF.

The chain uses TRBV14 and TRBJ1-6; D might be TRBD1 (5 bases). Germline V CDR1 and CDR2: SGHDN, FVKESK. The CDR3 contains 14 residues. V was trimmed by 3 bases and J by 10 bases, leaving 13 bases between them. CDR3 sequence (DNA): TGTGCCAGCAGCCATGAACCGTGGGGCTCACCCCTCCACTTT. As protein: CASSHEPWGSPLHF.

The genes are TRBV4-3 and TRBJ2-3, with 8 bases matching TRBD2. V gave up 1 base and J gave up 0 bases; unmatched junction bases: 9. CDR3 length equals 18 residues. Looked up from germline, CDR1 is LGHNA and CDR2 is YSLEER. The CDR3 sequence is CASSQVARVAGSTDTQYF. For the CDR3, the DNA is TGCGCCAGCAGCCAAGTCGCCCGTGTAGCGGGGAGCACAGATACGCAGTATTTT.

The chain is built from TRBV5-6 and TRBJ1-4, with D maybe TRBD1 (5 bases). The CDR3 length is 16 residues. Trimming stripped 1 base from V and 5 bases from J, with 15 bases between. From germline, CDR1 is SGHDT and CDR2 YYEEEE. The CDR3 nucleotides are TGTGCCAGCAGCTTGTTCGGGGGAAACAGGAATGAAAAACTGTTTTTT. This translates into CASSLFGGNRNEKLFF.

DNA for the CDR3: TGTGCCAGCAGCGTGGCGACAGGGGCCTCCTACAATGAGCAGTTCTTC. Protein: CASSVATGASYNEQFF. V and J are TRBV9 and TRBJ2-1, with 8 nucleotides matching TRBD1. After removal of 2 bases from V and 0 bases from J, the junction contained 4 bases not matched to a gene. CDR3 size: 16 residues. Germline CDR1 reads SGDLS; CDR2 reads YYNGEE.

CDR3 loop: CASTRKGAGYTF. As DNA, the CDR3 is TGTGCCAGCACCCGGAAAGGGGCTGGCTACACCTTC. The rearrangement uses TRBV28 and TRBJ1-2, with a possible D match to TRBD1 (5 bases). Between the trimmed V and J ends, which lost 7 bases and 7 bases, there was a span of 13 bases. Germline CDR1 is MDHEN and CDR2 is SYDVKM. CDR3 length: 12 amino acids.

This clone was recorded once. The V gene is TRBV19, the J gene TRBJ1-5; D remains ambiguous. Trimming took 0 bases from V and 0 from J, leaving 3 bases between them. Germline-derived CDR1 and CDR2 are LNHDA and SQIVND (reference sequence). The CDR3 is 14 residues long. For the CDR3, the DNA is TGTGCCAGTAGTATAGACAATAGCAATCAGCCCCAGCATTTT. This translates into CASSIDNSNQPQHF.

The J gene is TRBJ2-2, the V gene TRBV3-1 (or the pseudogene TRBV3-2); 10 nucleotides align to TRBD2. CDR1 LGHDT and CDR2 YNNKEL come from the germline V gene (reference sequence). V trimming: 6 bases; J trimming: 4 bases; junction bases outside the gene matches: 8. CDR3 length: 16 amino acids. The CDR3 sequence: CASRTRTSGPTGELFF. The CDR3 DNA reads TGTGCCAGCAGGACTCGGACTAGCGGTCCCACCGGGGAGCTGTTTTTT.

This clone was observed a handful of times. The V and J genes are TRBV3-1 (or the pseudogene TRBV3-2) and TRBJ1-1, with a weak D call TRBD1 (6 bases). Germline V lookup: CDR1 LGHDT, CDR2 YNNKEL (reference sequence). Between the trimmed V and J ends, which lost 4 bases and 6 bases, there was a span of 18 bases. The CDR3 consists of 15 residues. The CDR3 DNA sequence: TGTGCCAGCAGCCGACAACACAGGGAGATGGCTGAAGCTTTCTTT. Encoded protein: CASSRQHREMAEAFF.

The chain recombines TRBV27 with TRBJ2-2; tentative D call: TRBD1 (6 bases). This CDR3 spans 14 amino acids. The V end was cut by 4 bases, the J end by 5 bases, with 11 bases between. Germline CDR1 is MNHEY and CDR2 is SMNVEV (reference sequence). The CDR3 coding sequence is TGTGCCAGCAGTTACAGGGCACGGACCGGGGAGCTGTTTTTT. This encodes CASSYRARTGELFF.

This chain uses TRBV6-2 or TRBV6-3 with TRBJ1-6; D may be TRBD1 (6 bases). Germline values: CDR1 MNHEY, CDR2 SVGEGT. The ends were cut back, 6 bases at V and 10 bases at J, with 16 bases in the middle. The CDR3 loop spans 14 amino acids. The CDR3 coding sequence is TGTGCCAGCAGCCCCGGGGGGGGCAGGTCACCCCTCCACTTT. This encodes CASSPGGGRSPLHF.